This TCR beta chain stems from a study of T-cell reconstitution after alpha-beta-depleted transplantation in children. Study observations and caveats: T cells produced anew were the main source of T-cell counts and diversity one year after transplant. Reportedly, roughly two months post-transplant, alpha-beta T cells arose from several hundred expanded graft clones. From surviving recipient T cells and thymic progenitors came the high day-60 TCRbeta diversity observed in some patients.

TCRbeta library preparation incorporated unique molecular identifiers. TCRdb reanalysed the PCR reads using MiXCR and keeps one entry per CDR3 protein. The sample lists 130,000 or so distinct CDR3 sequences; 9.7% were seen once. CDR3 size: 11 residues. Trimming removed 7 bases from V and 1 base from J, with 7 bases in between. Germline CDR1 SQVTM, CDR2 ANQGSEA. This clonotype has a handful of counts. Its specificity is not known. The sequence came from a girl under three years old who had a stem cell transplant for combined immunodeficiency, so the T cells may come from the graft donor. The sequencing used PBMCs, mostly from graft donor cells, collected 180 days after TCRalphabeta/CD19-depleted stem cell transplant. V gene TRBV29-1 combines with J gene TRBJ2-5; tentative D call: TRBD2 (6 bases). This CDR3 is CSAAGQETQYF. The CDR3 nucleotides are TGCAGCGCAGCGGGCCAAGAGACCCAGTACTTC.